Sequencing of this TCR beta chain was carried out in a study of OX40 agonist ivuxolimab in advanced cancers. Whole-study context: Patients received ivuxolimab, an agonistic anti-OX40 (CD134) antibody. Study conclusions and caveats: Both blood CD4+ and CD8+ T cells showed clonal growth by week 6 at 0.1 to 3.0 mg/kg. Among T cells, CD8+ cells averaged more expanded clones than CD4+ cells.

The CDR3 totals 15 residues. The V gene's germline CDR1 is SEHNR and CDR2 FQNEAQ (reference sequence). Trimming cost V 5 bases and J 5 bases; bases outside gene matches: 3. This clone was found once. Its matching antigen is unknown. Sequenced by immunoSEQ multiplex PCR; TCRdb stores in-frame clones only, minus some. The sample includes fewer than 45,000 clones, around 80% of them seen just once. The rearrangement uses TRBV7-9 and TRBJ2-1; the match to TRBD2 covers 13 bases. The source was CD4+ or CD8+ T cells sorted from blood, collected in a trial of the OX40 agonist ivuxolimab. This TCR derives from an adult with an advanced solid tumor such as melanoma, head and neck, liver or kidney cancer. DNA of the CDR3: TGTGCCAGCAGCGAACTAGCGGGAGGGAACAATGAGCAGTTCTTC. Amino acid sequence: CASSELAGGNNEQFF.